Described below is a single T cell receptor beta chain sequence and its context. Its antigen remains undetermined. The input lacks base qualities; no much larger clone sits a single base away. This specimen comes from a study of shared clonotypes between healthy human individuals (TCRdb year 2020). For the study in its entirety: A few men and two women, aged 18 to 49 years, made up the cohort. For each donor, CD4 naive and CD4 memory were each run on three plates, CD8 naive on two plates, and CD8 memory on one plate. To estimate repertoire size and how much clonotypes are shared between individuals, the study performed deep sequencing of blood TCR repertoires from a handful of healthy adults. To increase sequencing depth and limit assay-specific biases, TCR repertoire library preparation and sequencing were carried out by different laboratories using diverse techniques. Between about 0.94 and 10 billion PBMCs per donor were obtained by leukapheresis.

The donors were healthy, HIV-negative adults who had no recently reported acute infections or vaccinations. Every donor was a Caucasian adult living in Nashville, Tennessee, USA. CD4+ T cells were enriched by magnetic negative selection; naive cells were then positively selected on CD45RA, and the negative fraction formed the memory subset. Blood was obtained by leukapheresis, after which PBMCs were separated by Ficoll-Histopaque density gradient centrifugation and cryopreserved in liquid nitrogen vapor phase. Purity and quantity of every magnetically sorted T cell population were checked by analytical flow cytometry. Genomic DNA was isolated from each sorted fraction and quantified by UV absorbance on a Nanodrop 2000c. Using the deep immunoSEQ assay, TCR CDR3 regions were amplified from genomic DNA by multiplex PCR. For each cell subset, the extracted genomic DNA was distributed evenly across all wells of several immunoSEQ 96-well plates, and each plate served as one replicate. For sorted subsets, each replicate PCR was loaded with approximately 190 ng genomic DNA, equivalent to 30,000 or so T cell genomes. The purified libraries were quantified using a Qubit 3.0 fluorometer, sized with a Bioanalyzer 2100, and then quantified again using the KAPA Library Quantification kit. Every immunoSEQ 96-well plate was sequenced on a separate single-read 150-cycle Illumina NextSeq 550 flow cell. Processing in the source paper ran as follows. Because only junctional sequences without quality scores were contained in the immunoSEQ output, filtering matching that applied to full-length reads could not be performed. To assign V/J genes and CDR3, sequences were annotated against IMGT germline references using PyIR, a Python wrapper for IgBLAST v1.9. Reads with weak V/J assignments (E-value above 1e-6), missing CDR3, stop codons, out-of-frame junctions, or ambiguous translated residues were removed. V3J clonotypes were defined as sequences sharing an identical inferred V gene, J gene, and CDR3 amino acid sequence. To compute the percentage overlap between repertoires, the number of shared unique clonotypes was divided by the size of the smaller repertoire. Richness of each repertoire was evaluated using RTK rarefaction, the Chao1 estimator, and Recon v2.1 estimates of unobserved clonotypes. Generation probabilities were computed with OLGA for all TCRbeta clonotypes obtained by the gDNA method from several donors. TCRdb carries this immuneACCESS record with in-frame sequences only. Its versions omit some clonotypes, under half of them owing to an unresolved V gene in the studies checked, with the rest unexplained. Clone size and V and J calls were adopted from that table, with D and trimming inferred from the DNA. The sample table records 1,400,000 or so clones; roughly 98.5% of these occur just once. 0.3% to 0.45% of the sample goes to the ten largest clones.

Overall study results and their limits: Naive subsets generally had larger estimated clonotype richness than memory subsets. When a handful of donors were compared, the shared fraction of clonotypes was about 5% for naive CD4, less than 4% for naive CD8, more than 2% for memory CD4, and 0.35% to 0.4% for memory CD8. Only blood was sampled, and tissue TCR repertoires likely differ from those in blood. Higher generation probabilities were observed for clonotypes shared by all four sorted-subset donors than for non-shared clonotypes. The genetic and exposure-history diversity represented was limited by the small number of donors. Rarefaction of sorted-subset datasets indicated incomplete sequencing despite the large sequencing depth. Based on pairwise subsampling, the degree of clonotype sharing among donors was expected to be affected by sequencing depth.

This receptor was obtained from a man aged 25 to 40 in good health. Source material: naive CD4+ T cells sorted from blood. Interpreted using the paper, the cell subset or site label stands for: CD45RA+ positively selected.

The nucleotide sequence reads TGTGCCAGCAGTCACAGGGGGAACGAGCAGTACTTC. Translated, it gives CASSHRGNEQYF. Recombination joined TRBV11-3 with TRBJ2-7; 8 central nucleotides agree with TRBD1. The germline V end is reduced by 6 bases and the J end by 5 bases; junction bases left unmatched: 3. From a lookup of the germline V gene, CDR1 and CDR2 are SGHNT and YENEEA. The CDR3 goes from the cysteine to the phenylalanine over 12 residues. The only DNA kept is the CDR3, 36 bases in frame from the first base.